The rows below give T cell receptor beta chains drawn from one sample of a study of HIV-infected patients and healthy controls. TCRdb reanalysed the 5' RACE reads using MiXCR and keeps one entry per CDR3 protein. The table has approximately 7,700 distinct CDR3 sequences, approximately 6.1% seen once. The starting material was blood, obtained before antiretroviral therapy. These receptor sequences come from an adult with HIV infection. Each CDR3 is given with its conserved first and last residue. The D gene is left open where the match is weak. A clone size is listed for some rows: how often the clone was seen (once, few, many), or a class if it is expanded.

many	TRBV7-9	NA	TRBJ1-5	CASSLTGEGQPQHF	TGTGCCAGCAGCTTAACGGGGGAGGGTCAGCCCCAGCATTTT
many	TRBV2	TRBD1	TRBJ1-5	CASSDEGGENQPQHF	TGTGCCAGCAGTGATGAAGGGGGCGAAAATCAGCCCCAGCATTTT
many	TRBV10-2	TRBD2	TRBJ2-5	CASSDGGGAWETQYF	TGCGCCAGCAGTGATGGCGGGGGGGCGTGGGAGACCCAGTACTTC
few	TRBV4-1	TRBD2	TRBJ2-6	CASSQSTSGGSGANVLTF	TGCGCCAGCAGCCAATCGACTAGCGGGGGCTCTGGGGCCAACGTCCTGACTTTC
medium-sized	TRBV19	NA	TRBJ2-1	CASSANEQFF	TGTGCCAGTAGTGCGAATGAGCAGTTCTTC
NA	TRBV9	NA	TRBJ2-7	CASVGEGGQYEQYF	TGTGCCAGCGTAGGCGAGGGCGGCCAATACGAGCAGTACTTC
many	TRBV25-1	TRBD1	TRBJ2-6	CANSQTGPGANVLTF	TGTGCCAACAGCCAGACAGGGCCTGGGGCCAACGTCCTGACTTTC
many	TRBV6-5	TRBD1	TRBJ1-2	CASSWARGSRYGYTF	TGTGCCAGCAGTTGGGCCAGGGGGTCACGCTATGGCTACACCTTC
many	TRBV19	NA	TRBJ1-5	CASSSYRGPNQPQHF	TGTGCCAGTAGTTCCTACCGGGGCCCCAATCAGCCCCAGCATTTT
few	TRBV28	NA	TRBJ1-6	CASRASGLSYNSPLHF	TGTGCCAGCAGAGCCTCGGGACTCTCCTATAATTCACCCCTCCACTTT
medium-sized	TRBV7-6	NA	TRBJ1-1	CASSLPGNTEAFF	TGTGCCAGCAGCTTACCAGGGAACACTGAAGCTTTCTTT
many	TRBV5-1	TRBD1	TRBJ2-7	CASSLETGSPYEQYF	TGCGCCAGCAGCTTGGAGACAGGGTCCCCCTACGAGCAGTACTTC
NA	TRBV24-1	NA	TRBJ1-1	CATSDLLLGRGAFF	TGTGCCACCAGTGATTTGCTTCTGGGCCGGGGGGCTTTCTTT
NA	TRBV20-1	TRBD2	TRBJ2-5	CSARDLGGLETQYF	TGCAGTGCTAGAGATCTGGGAGGGCTAGAGACCCAGTACTTC
medium-sized	TRBV19	TRBD1	TRBJ1-5	CASRGGNMRQPQHF	TGTGCCAGCAGGGGGGGGAACATGCGGCAGCCCCAGCATTTT
many	TRBV5-1	NA	TRBJ2-7	CASSLGSTGYEQYF	TGCGCCAGCAGCTTGGGGTCAACGGGCTACGAGCAGTACTTC
medium-sized	TRBV3-1	NA	TRBJ2-4	CASSQASDSYNQYF	TGTGCCAGCAGCCAAGCCTCGGATAGTTATAATCAGTACTTC
many	TRBV18	TRBD1	TRBJ1-6	CASSPTLDRESPLHF	TGTGCCAGCTCACCCACGCTTGACAGGGAGTCACCCCTCCACTTT
NA	TRBV13	NA	TRBJ2-7	CASAEGLQDYEQYF	TGTGCCAGCGCGGAAGGGTTGCAAGACTACGAGCAGTACTTC
many	TRBV6-5	TRBD2	TRBJ2-2	CASSYSSAGTSGVSGELFF	TGTGCCAGCAGTTACTCCTCAGCTGGGACTAGCGGGGTATCTGGGGAGCTGTTTTTT
many	TRBV6-5	NA	TRBJ1-1	CASSHMVRGEAFF	TGTGCCAGCAGTCACATGGTCAGGGGCGAAGCTTTCTTT
NA	TRBV2	NA	TRBJ2-7	CASSDEGLDYEQYF	TGTGCCAGCAGTGACGAAGGGTTGGACTACGAGCAGTACTTC
many	TRBV2	NA	TRBJ1-5	CARSSGTGNQPQHF	TGTGCCAGGTCGTCTGGGACTGGCAATCAGCCCCAGCATTTT
many	TRBV7-9	NA	TRBJ2-1	CASSHIQGYEQFF	TGTGCCAGCAGCCATATCCAGGGCTATGAGCAGTTCTTC
many	TRBV9	NA	TRBJ2-5	CASARGTVLVETQYF	TGTGCCAGCGCACGGGGGACAGTGCTCGTAGAGACCCAGTACTTC
hyperexpanded	TRBV9	TRBD1	TRBJ1-5	CASNEYAQTGNQPQHF	TGTGCCAGCAATGAATACGCACAGACAGGGAATCAGCCCCAGCATTTT
many	TRBV5-1	NA	TRBJ1-5	CASSLLGGSNQPQHF	TGCGCCAGCAGCTTGCTAGGGGGTAGCAATCAGCCCCAGCATTTT
many	TRBV6-1	NA	TRBJ2-7	CASSPGFYEQYF	TGTGCCAGCAGCCCCGGGTTTTACGAGCAGTACTTC
medium-sized	TRBV29-1	TRBD1	TRBJ2-3	CSVDIGGVDTQYF	TGCAGCGTGGACATAGGGGGCGTAGATACGCAGTATTTT
medium-sized	TRBV6-6	TRBD2	TRBJ2-1	CASRERGGHNEQFF	TGTGCCAGCAGGGAGCGGGGGGGCCATAATGAGCAGTTCTTC
medium-sized	TRBV4-1	NA	TRBJ2-1	CASSPPGSYNEQFF	TGCGCCAGCAGCCCTCCGGGGTCCTACAATGAGCAGTTCTTC
many	TRBV28	NA	TRBJ1-2	CASSWAGVYGYTF	TGTGCCAGCAGTTGGGCGGGAGTTTATGGCTACACCTTC
few	TRBV12-3/TRBV12-4	TRBD1	TRBJ1-4	CASSFRGTANEKLFF	TGTGCCAGCAGTTTCCGGGGGACAGCTAATGAAAAACTGTTTTTT
NA	TRBV7-9	NA	TRBJ2-1	CASGSFTSVNNEQFF	TGTGCCAGCGGATCTTTCACATCAGTCAACAATGAGCAGTTCTTC
few	TRBV12-3/TRBV12-4	NA	TRBJ2-1	CASRDGDGAYNEQFF	TGTGCCAGCAGAGATGGGGACGGTGCTTACAATGAGCAGTTCTTC
many	TRBV23-1	NA	TRBJ2-1	CASSQPPQGPSSNEQFF	TGCGCCAGCAGTCAGCCCCCACAGGGTCCCTCGAGCAATGAGCAGTTCTTC
medium-sized	TRBV7-3	NA	TRBJ2-1	CASSPRGGTPTYNEQFF	TGTGCCAGCAGCCCCCGAGGGGGGACTCCAACTTACAATGAGCAGTTCTTC
NA	TRBV7-9	TRBD2	TRBJ2-3	CVSSYRRGESKDTQYF	TGTGTCAGCAGCTATCGGCGGGGGGAGTCGAAAGATACGCAGTATTTT
medium-sized	TRBV5-4	TRBD2	TRBJ2-1	CASSPRDSGGASEQFF	TGTGCCAGCAGCCCCCGTGATAGCGGGGGGGCCTCTGAGCAGTTCTTC
many	TRBV4-3	TRBD2	TRBJ2-5	CASSQDGGGQETQYF	TGCGCCAGCAGCCAAGATGGCGGGGGGCAAGAGACCCAGTACTTC
few	TRBV6-6	NA	TRBJ1-5	CASSRGGDEQPQHF	TGTGCCAGCAGCCGAGGGGGGGATGAACAGCCCCAGCATTTT
medium-sized	TRBV28	NA	TRBJ2-5	CASNAGSEETQYF	TGTGCCAGCAACGCAGGGTCTGAAGAGACCCAGTACTTC
large	TRBV13	TRBD1	TRBJ1-2	CASSSRGTGNYGYTF	TGTGCCAGCAGCTCTAGAGGGACAGGAAACTATGGCTACACCTTC
many	TRBV6-2/TRBV6-3	TRBD1	TRBJ1-5	CASSWGQSNQPQHF	TGTGCCAGCAGTTGGGGACAGAGCAATCAGCCCCAGCATTTT
many	TRBV7-9	TRBD1	TRBJ2-7	CASSFSRGRPGLTYEQYF	TGTGCCAGCAGCTTCTCCAGGGGGCGCCCCGGGTTGACCTACGAGCAGTACTTC
many	TRBV7-2	NA	TRBJ2-7	CASSFSYEQYF	TGTGCCAGCAGCTTTTCCTACGAGCAGTACTTC
few	TRBV20-1	NA	TRBJ2-5	CSARDLSKGGGQETQYF	TGCAGTGCTAGAGATCTGAGTAAGGGCGGTGGCCAAGAGACCCAGTACTTC
many	TRBV5-6	NA	TRBJ2-7	CASSTSGFGEQYF	TGTGCCAGCAGCACGTCGGGTTTCGGGGAGCAGTACTTC
medium-sized	TRBV3-1	NA	TRBJ2-1	CASSQDYNEQFF	TGTGCCAGCAGCCAAGACTACAATGAGCAGTTCTTC
many	TRBV12-5	TRBD1	TRBJ2-3	CASGPGQGGDTQYF	TGTGCTAGTGGTCCGGGACAGGGTGGCGATACGCAGTATTTT
medium-sized	TRBV6-5	TRBD2	TRBJ2-1	CASSYAPSGEQFF	TGTGCCAGCAGTTACGCCCCTAGCGGTGAGCAGTTCTTC
many	TRBV9	NA	TRBJ2-3	CASSVGPRQDTQYF	TGTGCCAGCAGCGTAGGCCCACGGCAGGATACGCAGTATTTT
NA	TRBV12-3/TRBV12-4	NA	TRBJ2-5	CASSPQLWRLGTPGAQYF	TGTGCCAGCAGCCCTCAGCTCTGGCGCCTCGGGACGCCGGGGGCCCAGTACTTC
medium-sized	TRBV3-1	TRBD1	TRBJ1-6	CASSQMDRGRLSPLHF	TGTGCCAGCAGCCAAATGGACAGGGGGCGATTGTCACCCCTCCACTTT
NA	TRBV11-3	NA	TRBJ1-1	CASTQQGHRNTEAFF	TGTGCCAGCACCCAACAGGGACACCGAAACACTGAAGCTTTCTTT
many	TRBV12-3/TRBV12-4	TRBD2	TRBJ2-3	CASSPRVRLAGATGGTDTQYF	TGTGCCAGCAGTCCTCGGGTCAGGTTAGCGGGGGCCACAGGTGGCACAGATACGCAGTATTTT
many	TRBV4-1	NA	TRBJ2-1	CASSQQIGTKEQFF	TGCGCCAGCAGCCAGCAGATCGGCACTAAAGAGCAGTTCTTC